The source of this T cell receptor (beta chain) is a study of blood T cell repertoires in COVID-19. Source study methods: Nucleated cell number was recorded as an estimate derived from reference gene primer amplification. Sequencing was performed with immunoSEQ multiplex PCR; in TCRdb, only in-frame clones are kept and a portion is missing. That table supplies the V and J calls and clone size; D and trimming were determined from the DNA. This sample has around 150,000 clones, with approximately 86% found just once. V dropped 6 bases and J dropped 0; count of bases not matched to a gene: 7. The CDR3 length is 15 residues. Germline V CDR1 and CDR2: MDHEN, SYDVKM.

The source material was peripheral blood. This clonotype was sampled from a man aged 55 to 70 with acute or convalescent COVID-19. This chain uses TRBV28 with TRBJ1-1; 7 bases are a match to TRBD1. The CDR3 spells CASRRGPVMNTEAFF. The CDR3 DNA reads TGTGCCAGCAGAAGGGGGCCAGTCATGAACACTGAAGCTTTCTTT.